Detailed here is one T cell receptor beta chain. Its antigen remains unidentified. Collection of blood occurred at baseline, at cycle 4 day 1, and at cycle 7 day 1. Assay used: immunoSEQ multiplex PCR; TCRdb lists only in-frame clones, some missing. The data show tens of thousands of clones, with just under 85% seen just once and roughly 2.5% held by the top ten. The CDR3 totals 15 residues. Germline assignment: CDR1 MNHEY and CDR2 SVGAGI. The V and J ends lost 5 bases and 2 bases, in that order; junction bases with no gene match: 7. This sample is part of a study of OX40 agonist ivuxolimab in advanced cancers. Study as a whole: Having had anti-PD-1, anti-PD-L1 or anti-CTLA-4 therapy before was allowed, and under 50% had some. Partial responses were achieved by three patients, of whom one had hepatocellular carcinoma and two had cutaneous melanoma.

Study conclusions and caveats: Among T cells, CD8+ cells averaged more expanded clones than CD4+ cells.

The receptor comes from an adult with an advanced solid tumor such as melanoma, head and neck, liver or kidney cancer. Sequences were derived from CD4+ or CD8+ T cells sorted from blood, sampled in a trial of the OX40 agonist ivuxolimab. V gene TRBV6-5 combines with J gene TRBJ2-3; 7 bases map to TRBD1. The DNA of the CDR3 is TGTGCCAGCAGTAGGACAGGCCGATACACAGATACGCAGTATTTT. Translating it yields CASSRTGRYTDTQYF.